This T cell receptor beta chain was documented in a study of CD8 T cells in cerebrospinal fluid in Alzheimer's disease. Overall study: Clonal expansion of CSF T cells was measured with plate-based and droplet-based single-cell sequencing.

Measured by frequency, this clonotype is large. Its cognate antigen is unknown. CDR1 is SGDLS, CDR2 YYNGEE, per germline. The CDR3 length is 16 residues. Study outcomes and limitations: Expanded clones of at least 3% were commoner in Alzheimer's patients than healthy subjects.

TCRdb reanalyzed the 10x single-cell sequencing reads, giving one entry per CDR3 protein sequence and no DNA. This listing includes roughly 1,200 distinct CDR3 sequences. What was sequenced was cerebrospinal fluid. The chain has TRBV9 and TRBJ2-7; TCRdb's D gene call, TRBD2, goes unchecked for lack of DNA. This clonotype originated in a human donor with Alzheimer's disease. CDR3 protein: CASSPSSKGSPYEQYF.